This T cell receptor (beta chain) was identified during a study of cytomegalovirus exposure and HLA in healthy donors. Study-level information: The 100 to 150 validation repertoires used the same platform as the roughly 610 first-cohort repertoires, a later analysis reported.

On this clone itself: Antigen unknown.

The germline gives CDR1 SGHRS, CDR2 YFSETQ. The CDR3 contains 17 residues. The V gene end was trimmed by 3 bases and the J gene end by 6 bases; junction bases not matched to a gene: 13. Some clones are missing from TCRdb's copy, which holds only in-frame ones; the method was immunoSEQ multiplex PCR. The sample consists of roughly 130,000 clones, 70% to 90% of them appearing once. The study's findings and limits: Altogether, 170 or so TCR beta chains were recorded as cytomegalovirus-associated. There were three CMV-associated chains whose specificity for CMV antigens was confirmed in vitro.

The origin of this receptor is a woman in her thirties in good health and CMV-seropositive. Sequenced: PBMCs. The gene calls are TRBV5-1 and TRBJ2-1, with 9 bases lining up with TRBD2. The CDR3 nucleotides read TGCGCCAGCAGCTGGGGGAGGCTAGCGGGGAACGGCAATGAGCAGTTCTTC. Protein sequence: CASSWGRLAGNGNEQFF.